These 21 T cell receptor beta chains came from one sample sequenced in a study of vaccination and CD4 T cells after COVID-19. Cultured CD4+ T-cell DNA underwent Oncomine TCR Beta short-read sequencing. A single record per CDR3 protein comes from TCRdb applying MiXCR to the PCR reads. The sample comprises around 11,000 distinct CDR3 sequences, around 60% of which are singletons, and around 28% rests with the top ten. The sample's treatment: approximately 9-day PBMC culture with coronavirus spike peptide pools or control peptides (ViraFEST assay). Their target antigens are unknown. Sequencing used CD4+ T cells from blood, cultured in vitro, obtained before SARS-CoV-2 vaccination. The source of these receptors is a human donor who had recovered from COVID-19.

The chain employs TRBV20-1 and TRBJ2-1, with TRBD2 identical over 7 bases. The CDR3 sequence is 15 residues long. The J segment lost 2 bases and the V segment lost 6 bases, leaving 10 bases of the junction unmatched. In germline, CDR1 is DFQATT, CDR2 SNEGSKA (reference sequence). The chain's CDR3 is CSARRLAGAYNEQFF. In nucleotides, the CDR3 is TGCAGTGCCCGCCGACTAGCTGGCGCCTACAATGAGCAGTTCTTC.

The chain combines TRBV19 with TRBJ2-3, with 9 bases fitting TRBD2. Germline V gene lookup returns CDR1 LNHDA and CDR2 SQIVND (reference sequence). The V gene end was trimmed by 5 bases and the J gene end by 4 bases; junction bases not matched to a gene: 7. This CDR3 is built from 15 residues. DNA of the CDR3: TGTGCCAGTAGTCCCATAGCGGGAGAGGCAGATACGCAGTATTTT. Translation gives CASSPIAGEADTQYF.

This sequence joins TRBV20-1 and TRBJ2-4, with unresolved D. This CDR3 has 13 residues. The germline V and J ends were trimmed by 0 bases and 1 base, with 4 bases remaining between them. The germline V gene has CDR1 DFQATT and CDR2 SNEGSKA (reference sequence). CDR3 loop: CSARDVAKNIQYF. The CDR3 nucleotides read TGCAGTGCTAGAGATGTGGCCAAAAACATTCAGTACTTC.

The chain links TRBV20-1 to TRBJ2-7, with 12 bases identical to TRBD2. J gave up 1 base and V 1 base, and 5 bases lay outside the gene matches. Germline CDR1 DFQATT, CDR2 SNEGSKA (reference sequence). The CDR3 covers 16 residues. CDR3 in DNA: TGCAGTGCTAGAGGTGGACTAGCGGGACCTTCCTACGAGCAGTACTTC. It is translated as CSARGGLAGPSYEQYF.

This chain joins TRBV24-1 and TRBJ2-7; TRBD2 is a possible D gene (5 bases). This CDR3 is built from 12 residues. Germline V CDR1 and CDR2: KGHDR, SFDVKD. Trimming cost V 2 bases and J 7 bases, with 8 bases left between them. The CDR3 DNA sequence: TGTGCCACCAGTGATTCGGGGTGGGAGCAGTACTTC. Translating gives CATSDSGWEQYF.

The V gene is TRBV12-3 or TRBV12-4, the J gene TRBJ1-2, with TRBD1 as a possible D gene (5 bases). The V and J ends lost 5 bases and 6 bases respectively, with 16 bases between them. This CDR3 contains 14 residues. DNA for the CDR3: TGTGCCAGCAGTCTCGGGGCCCCGGTGGATGGCTACACCTTC. It translates to CASSLGAPVDGYTF.

The genes are TRBV2 and TRBJ1-2; D might be TRBD1 (5 bases). V lost 7 bases to trimming and J lost 4 bases, with 10 bases between them. CDR1 SNHLY and CDR2 FYNNEI come from the germline V gene. This CDR3 region has 12 residues. The CDR3 nucleotides are TGTGCCAGCAATCAGGGCGGCTATGGCTACACCTTC. It codes for CASNQGGYGYTF.

The genes are TRBV10-1 and TRBJ2-1; D unclear. Trimming stripped 4 bases from V and 0 bases from J, with 10 bases between. The CDR3 is 15 amino acids. Germline V gene data show CDR1 as WNHNN and CDR2 as SYGVQD (reference sequence). The CDR3 spells CASSGRVGSYNEQFF. CDR3 sequence (DNA): TGCGCCAGCAGTGGGCGAGTTGGCTCCTACAATGAGCAGTTCTTC.

V is TRBV4-1 and J is TRBJ2-4; D might be TRBD1 (6 bases). In germline, CDR1 is MGHRA, CDR2 YSYEKL. The CDR3 extends over 16 amino acids. V was pared by 3 bases and J by 1 base, with 13 bases between. The CDR3: CASSQAGEWAKNIQYF. Written as DNA, the CDR3 is TGCGCCAGCAGCCAGGCAGGGGAGTGGGCCAAAAACATTCAGTACTTC.

J is TRBJ2-3 and V is TRBV6-2 or TRBV6-3; D perhaps matches TRBD2 (5 bases). CDR1 MNHEY and CDR2 SVGEGT come from the germline V gene. The CDR3 is made up of 17 amino acids. V was clipped by 0 bases and J by 5 bases, with 18 bases between them. The CDR3 DNA is TGTGCCAGCAGTTACTCGATGAGCGGTAGATCTGAAGATACGCAGTATTTT. Translation gives CASSYSMSGRSEDTQYF.

This clonotype has a handful of counts. The J gene is TRBJ2-7, the V gene TRBV6-1; 7 bases match TRBD2. This CDR3 comprises 15 residues. Germline V gene sequence: CDR1 MNHNS, CDR2 SASEGT. J lost 0 bases, V lost 6 bases, and 8 bases had no gene match. The DNA for the CDR3 is TGTGCCAGCAGGAGCCTAGCGGCATCCTCCTACGAGCAGTACTTC. It translates to CASRSLAASSYEQYF.

This clonotype is a singleton in its sample. V usage is TRBV20-1 and J usage is TRBJ2-3; 16 positions match TRBD2. The CDR3 is made up of 22 amino acids. V lost 0 bases to trimming and J lost 3 bases; unmatched junction nucleotides: 18. The germline gives CDR1 DFQATT, CDR2 SNEGSKA (reference sequence). The CDR3 spells CSARDPPRVGTSGRVMTDTQYF. CDR3 nucleotide sequence: TGCAGTGCTAGAGACCCCCCAAGGGTCGGGACTAGCGGGAGGGTGATGACAGATACGCAGTATTTT.

This chain connects TRBV7-2 to TRBJ2-1; D tentatively reads TRBD1 or TRBD2 (5 bases each). Trimming removed 3 bases from V and 9 bases from J, with 9 bases in between. Germline V CDR1 and CDR2: SGHTA, FQGNSA. The CDR3 runs 12 residues. The CDR3, as DNA: TGTGCCAGCAGCTTGGCCGGGGCTGAGCAGTTCTTC. Amino acids: CASSLAGAEQFF.

The chain links TRBV20-1 to TRBJ2-2; the match to TRBD2 covers 7 bases. Germline V CDR1 and CDR2: DFQATT, SNEGSKA (reference sequence). Losses at the gene ends were 3 bases for V and 3 bases for J; bases not matched to a gene: 7. This CDR3 is built from 15 residues. CDR3 sequence: CSASESSGYTGELFF. The CDR3 region has the DNA TGCAGTGCTAGTGAGTCTAGCGGTTACACCGGGGAGCTGTTTTTT.

The CDR3 region has the DNA TGTGCCAGCAGCTTATCAAGCAATCAGCCCCAGCATTTT. It specifies CASSLSSNQPQHF. The chain joins TRBV11-2 to TRBJ1-5; D is unresolved. The germline V gene has CDR1 SGHAT and CDR2 FQNNGV. CDR3 length equals 13 residues. V lost 2 bases to trimming and J lost 1 base, with 3 bases between them.

CDR3 amino acids: CAIRAPSGTNEQYF. CDR3 bases: TGTGCCATCAGAGCCCCTAGCGGGACGAACGAGCAGTACTTC. The V call is TRBV10-3, the J call TRBJ2-7; 9 bases map to TRBD2. The CDR3 is 14 amino acids. After removal of 6 bases from V and 5 bases from J, the junction contained 8 bases not matched to a gene. Germline V gives CDR1 ENHRY, CDR2 SYGVKD.

The CDR3 nucleotides read TGTGCCAGCAGCTCGCTAGCGGGAGGGGCGGATACGCAGTATTTT. This sequence encodes CASSSLAGGADTQYF. The genes are TRBV7-3 and TRBJ2-3; 12 bases fit TRBD2. The CDR3 totals 15 residues. CDR1 is SGHTA and CDR2 is FQGTGA in the germline V gene. The V segment lost 4 bases and the J segment 6 bases; nucleotides outside the gene matches: 5.

This rearrangement joins TRBV28 to TRBJ1-2; D is unresolved. The V and J ends lost 6 bases and 6 bases respectively, with 17 bases between them. Germline CDR1 reads MDHEN; CDR2 reads SYDVKM. The CDR3 has 14 residues. CDR3 nucleotide sequence: TGTGCCAGCAGCCCCGCCGACGGGTCTGATGGCTACACCTTC. This sequence encodes CASSPADGSDGYTF.

This clonotype was observed a few times. This sequence joins TRBV4-2 and TRBJ2-1, with 7 nucleotides matching TRBD1. Germline lookup yields CDR1 LGHNA and CDR2 YNFKEQ. There are 15 residues in the CDR3. V lost 1 base, J lost 8 bases, and 8 bases stayed unmatched. The CDR3 region has the DNA TGTGCCAGCAGCCAAGTGGGACAGATCGTCGATGAGCAGTTCTTC. Amino acids: CASSQVGQIVDEQFF.

Only a few counts were recorded for this clonotype. The J gene is TRBJ1-2, the V gene TRBV10-3, with TRBD1 matching over 10 bases. V shed 0 bases, J shed 6 bases, and the junction held 4 bases outside the gene matches. This CDR3 spans 15 amino acids. Per the germline V gene, CDR1 is ENHRY and CDR2 is SYGVKD. This CDR3 reads CAISESTGTGDGYTF. The CDR3 nucleotides read TGTGCCATCAGTGAGTCGACCGGGACAGGGGATGGCTACACCTTC.

J is TRBJ1-1 and V is TRBV6-1; D possibly corresponds to TRBD1 (5 bases). The CDR3 sequence is 14 residues long. Germline V gene lookup returns CDR1 MNHNS and CDR2 SASEGT. V dropped 5 bases and J dropped 4 bases, with 14 bases sitting between them. The DNA of the CDR3 is TGTGCCAGCAGTCACGTGGGAGGGGTCACTGAAGCTTTCTTT. Translation gives CASSHVGGVTEAFF.